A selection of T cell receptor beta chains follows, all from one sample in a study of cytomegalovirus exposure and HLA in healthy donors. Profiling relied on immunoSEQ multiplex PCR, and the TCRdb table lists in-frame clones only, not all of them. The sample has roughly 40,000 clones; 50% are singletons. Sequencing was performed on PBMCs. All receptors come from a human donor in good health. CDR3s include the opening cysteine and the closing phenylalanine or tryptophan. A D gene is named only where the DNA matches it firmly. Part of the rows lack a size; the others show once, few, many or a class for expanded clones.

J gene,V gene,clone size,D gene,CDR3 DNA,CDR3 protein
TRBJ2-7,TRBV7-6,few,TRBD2,TGTGCCAGCAGCTTAGGGGAACATAGCGGGAACTACGAGCAGTACTTC,CASSLGEHSGNYEQYF
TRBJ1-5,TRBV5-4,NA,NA,TGTGCCAGCAGCTTGGGCGGTGTTGATCAGCCCCAGCATTTT,CASSLGGVDQPQHF
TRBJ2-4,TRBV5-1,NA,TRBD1,TGCGCCAGCAGCGCCCGGACAGGGGTCGACATTCAGTACTTC,CASSARTGVDIQYF
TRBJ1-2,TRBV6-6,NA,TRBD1,TGTGCCAGCAGTTATTCCGGGACAGGGCGCCATGGCTACACCTTC,CASSYSGTGRHGYTF
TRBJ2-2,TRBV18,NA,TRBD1,TGTGCCAGCTCACCGCAGGGGGTAACCGGGGAGCTGTTTTTT,CASSPQGVTGELFF
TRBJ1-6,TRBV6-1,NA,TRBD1,TGTGCCATCCTCACGGACAGGTTTACTTCACCCCTCCACTTT,CAILTDRFTSPLHF
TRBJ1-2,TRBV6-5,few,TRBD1,TGTGCCAGCAGTATCCGGGACAGGGGCCAGGATGGCTACACCTTC,CASSIRDRGQDGYTF
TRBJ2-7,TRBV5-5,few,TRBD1,TGTGCCAGCAGCTGGATGGACAGGGAGTTTCACGAGCAGTACTTC,CASSWMDREFHEQYF
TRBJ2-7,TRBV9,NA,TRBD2,TGTGCCAGCAGCGTCTCATCCGGGGGGGCAGTCGAGCAGTACTTC,CASSVSSGGAVEQYF
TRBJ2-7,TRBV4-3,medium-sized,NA,TGCGCCAGCAGCCAAGGTATCAGGGCGGGGTACGAGCAGTACTTC,CASSQGIRAGYEQYF
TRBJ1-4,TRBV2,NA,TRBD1,TGTGCCAGCCGAGCCGACAGGGTAGCTAATGAAAAACTGTTTTTT,CASRADRVANEKLFF
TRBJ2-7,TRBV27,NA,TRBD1,TGTGCCAGCAGTCCCCGACAGGGTAGCGAGCAGTACTTC,CASSPRQGSEQYF
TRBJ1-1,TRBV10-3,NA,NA,TGTGCCATCAGTGAGTCGGCAGTGATCGAAGCTTTCTTT,CAISESAVIEAFF
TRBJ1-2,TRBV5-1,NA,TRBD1,TGCGCCAGCAGTTCTCGACAGGGCCCTAACTATGGCTACACCTTC,CASSSRQGPNYGYTF
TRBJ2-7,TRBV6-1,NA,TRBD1,TGTGCCAGCAGTGCCACCGGGACAGGGGGCAACGAGCAGTACTTC,CASSATGTGGNEQYF
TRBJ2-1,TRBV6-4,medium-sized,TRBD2,TGTGCCAGCAGTATACTAGCGGGAGAGGGCAATGAGCAGTTCTTC,CASSILAGEGNEQFF
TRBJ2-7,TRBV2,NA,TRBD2,TGTGCCAGCAGTCGGAATCGCGGGGGGGCCACCTACGAGCAGTACTTC,CASSRNRGGATYEQYF
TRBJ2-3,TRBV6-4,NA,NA,TGTGCCAGCAGTGCTCTAGGTTCCGGGACAGATACGCAGTATTTT,CASSALGSGTDTQYF
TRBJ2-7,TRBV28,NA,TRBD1,TGTGCCAGCAGTTTAGGGGGACAGGGGTTGAACGAGCAGTACTTC,CASSLGGQGLNEQYF
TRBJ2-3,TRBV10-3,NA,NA,TGTGCCATCAGTGAGTCCGGCAGGACTAGCACAGATACGCAGTATTTT,CAISESGRTSTDTQYF
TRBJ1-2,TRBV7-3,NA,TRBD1,TGTGCCAGCAGCTCCACTCCGGGACAGGCTTATGGCTACACCTTC,CASSSTPGQAYGYTF
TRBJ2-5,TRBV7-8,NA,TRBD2,TGTGCCAGCAGCTTGGGCGTTAGCGGGGGGTTGCGGGAGACCCAGTACTTC,CASSLGVSGGLRETQYF
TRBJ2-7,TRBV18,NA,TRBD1,TGTGCCAGCTCCCTTGGACAGGGGTCGGTCTACGAGCAGTACTTC,CASSLGQGSVYEQYF
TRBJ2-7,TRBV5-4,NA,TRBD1,TGTGCCAGCAGCTGGAGGGACAGGAGCTCCTACGAGCAGTACTTC,CASSWRDRSSYEQYF
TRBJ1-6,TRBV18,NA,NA,TGTGCCAGCTCCCGGGACTCGAGTAATTCACCCCTCCACTTT,CASSRDSSNSPLHF
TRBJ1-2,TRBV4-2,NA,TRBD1,TGTGCCAGCAGCCAAGACGGACAGGGACGGTATGGCTACACCTTC,CASSQDGQGRYGYTF
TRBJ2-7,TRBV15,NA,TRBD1,TGTGCCACCAGTTGGGGACAGGGGGACGAGCAGTACTTC,CATSWGQGDEQYF
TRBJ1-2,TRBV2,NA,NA,TGTGCCAGCGGGCAGACGGTCGTCTATGGCTACACCTTC,CASGQTVVYGYTF
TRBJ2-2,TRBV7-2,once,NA,TGTGCCAGCAGCGGAGACCGGGTTGGAATCGGGGAGCTGTTTTTT,CASSGDRVGIGELFF
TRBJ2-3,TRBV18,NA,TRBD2,TGTGCCAGCTCACCCCTTGGCGGGAGTACTGCAGATACGCAGTATTTT,CASSPLGGSTADTQYF
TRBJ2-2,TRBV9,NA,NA,TGTGCCAGCAGCGGAAAAAGCGGAGGGAAAATAGACACCGGGGAGCTGTTTTTT,CASSGKSGGKIDTGELFF
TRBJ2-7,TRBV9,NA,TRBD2,TGTGCCAGCAGCTTGAGCGGGAAGATGGACGAGCAGTACTTC,CASSLSGKMDEQYF
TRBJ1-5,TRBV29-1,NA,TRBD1,TGCAGCGTATCTCAGGGGGCAGGCAATCAGCCCCAGCATTTT,CSVSQGAGNQPQHF
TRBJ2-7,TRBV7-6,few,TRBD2,TGTGCCAGCAGCTTAGGGGTTCCAGCGGGAAGCCACTCCTACGAGCAGTACTTC,CASSLGVPAGSHSYEQYF
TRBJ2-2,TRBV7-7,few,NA,TGTGCTAGCAGGGGTGCGCGGACCGGGGAGCTGTTTTTT,CASRGARTGELFF
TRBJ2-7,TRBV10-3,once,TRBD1,TGTGCCATTGGGATACTGGACAGGGCCTCCTACGAGCAGTACTTC,CAIGILDRASYEQYF
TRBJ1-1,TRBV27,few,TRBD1,TGTGCCAGCGGGCAGCAGAGGGACAGTGAAGCTTTCTTT,CASGQQRDSEAFF
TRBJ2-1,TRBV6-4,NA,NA,TGTGCCAGCAGTGACCAGGGAGGAGGCTACAATGAGCAGTTCTTC,CASSDQGGGYNEQFF
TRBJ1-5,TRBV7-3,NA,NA,TGTGCCAGCAGCTTAGAGTACGCTCAGCCCCAGCATTTT,CASSLEYAQPQHF
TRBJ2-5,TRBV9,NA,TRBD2,TGTGCCAGCAGCGTAGGAGGGCTAGCGGGACGAGAGACCCAGTACTTC,CASSVGGLAGRETQYF
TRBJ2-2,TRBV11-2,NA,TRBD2,TGTGCCAGCAGCTCATATCCCCAGGGAGGGGCCGGGGAGCTGTTTTTT,CASSSYPQGGAGELFF
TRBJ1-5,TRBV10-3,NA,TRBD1,TGTGCCATCAGTACAGGGGTGGGTCAGCCCCAGCATTTT,CAISTGVGQPQHF
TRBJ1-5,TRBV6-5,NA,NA,TGTGCCAGCAGTTACGGGCAGGGCAATCAGCCCCAGCATTTT,CASSYGQGNQPQHF
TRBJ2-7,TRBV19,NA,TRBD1,TGTGCCAGTAGTAAGGCCTTAAGGGGGCGCGTCTACGAGCAGTACTTC,CASSKALRGRVYEQYF
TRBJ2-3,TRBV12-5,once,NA,TGTGCTAGTGGTCCGGGACATGCGGCAGATACGCAGTATTTT,CASGPGHAADTQYF
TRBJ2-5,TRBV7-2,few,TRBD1,TGTGCCAGCAGCTTGGGACAGTGGGATCAAGAGACCCAGTACTTC,CASSLGQWDQETQYF
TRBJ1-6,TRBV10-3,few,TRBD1,TGTGCCATCAGTGAGTCGCCGACAGGGGGCTCACCCCTCCACTTT,CAISESPTGGSPLHF
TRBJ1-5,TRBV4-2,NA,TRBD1,TGTGCCAGCAGCCAAGGACAGGGGGGCAATCAGCCCCAGCATTTT,CASSQGQGGNQPQHF
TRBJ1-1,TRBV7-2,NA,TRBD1,TGTGCCAGCAGCCCCCGACAGGGCTTCATGAACACTGAAGCTTTCTTT,CASSPRQGFMNTEAFF
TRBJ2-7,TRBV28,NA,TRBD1,TGTGCCAGCAGTTTAGTGGACAGGGTTAAACCCGAGCAGTACTTC,CASSLVDRVKPEQYF
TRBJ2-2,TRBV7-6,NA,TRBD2,TGTGCCAGCAGCTTATTACTAGCGGGACTAGACCGGGAGCTGTTTTTT,CASSLLLAGLDRELFF
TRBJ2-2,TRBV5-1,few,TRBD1,TGCGCCAGCAGCACAAGACAGGGCTGGGCCGGGGAGCTGTTTTTT,CASSTRQGWAGELFF
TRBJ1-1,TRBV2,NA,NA,TGTGCCAGCGATGGAGGAGGGGCGGGAACTGAAGCTTTCTTT,CASDGGGAGTEAFF
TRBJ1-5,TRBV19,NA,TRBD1,TGTGCCAGTATGGCGACAGGGGGCTCTCAGCCCCAGCATTTT,CASMATGGSQPQHF
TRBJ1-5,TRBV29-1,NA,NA,TGCAGCGCCGCAGGGGCAAATCAGCCCCAGCATTTT,CSAAGANQPQHF
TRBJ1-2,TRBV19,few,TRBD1,TGTGCCAGTAGTATGGACAGGGGATCCTATGGCTACACCTTC,CASSMDRGSYGYTF
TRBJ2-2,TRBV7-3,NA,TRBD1,TGTGCCAGCAGCACCCGACCCCGGGACAGGACATCGAACACCGGGGAGCTGTTTTTT,CASSTRPRDRTSNTGELFF
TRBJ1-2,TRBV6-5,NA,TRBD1,TGTGCCAGCAGTTACTGGGACAGTTCGAGTGGCTACACCTTC,CASSYWDSSSGYTF
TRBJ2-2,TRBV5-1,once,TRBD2,TGCGCCAGCAGCTTGGTGAGCGGGAGTAGTAACGGGGAGCTGCTTTTT,CASSLVSGSSNGELLF
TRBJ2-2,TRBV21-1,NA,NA,TGTGCCAGCAGCAAATACGGGGGTCAGAACACCGGGGAGCTGTTTTTT,CASSKYGGQNTGELFF